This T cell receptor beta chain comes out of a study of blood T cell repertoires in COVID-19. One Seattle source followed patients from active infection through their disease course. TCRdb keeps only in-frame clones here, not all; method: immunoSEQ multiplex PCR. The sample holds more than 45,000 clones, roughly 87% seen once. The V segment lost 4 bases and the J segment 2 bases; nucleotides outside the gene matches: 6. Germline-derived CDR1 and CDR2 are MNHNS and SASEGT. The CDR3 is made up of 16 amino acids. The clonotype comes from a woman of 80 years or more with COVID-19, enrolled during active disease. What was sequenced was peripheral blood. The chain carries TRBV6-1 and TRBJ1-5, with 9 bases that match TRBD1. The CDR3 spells CASSVTGGNGNQPQHF. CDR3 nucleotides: TGTGCCAGCAGTGTCACAGGGGGCAATGGCAATCAGCCCCAGCATTTT.